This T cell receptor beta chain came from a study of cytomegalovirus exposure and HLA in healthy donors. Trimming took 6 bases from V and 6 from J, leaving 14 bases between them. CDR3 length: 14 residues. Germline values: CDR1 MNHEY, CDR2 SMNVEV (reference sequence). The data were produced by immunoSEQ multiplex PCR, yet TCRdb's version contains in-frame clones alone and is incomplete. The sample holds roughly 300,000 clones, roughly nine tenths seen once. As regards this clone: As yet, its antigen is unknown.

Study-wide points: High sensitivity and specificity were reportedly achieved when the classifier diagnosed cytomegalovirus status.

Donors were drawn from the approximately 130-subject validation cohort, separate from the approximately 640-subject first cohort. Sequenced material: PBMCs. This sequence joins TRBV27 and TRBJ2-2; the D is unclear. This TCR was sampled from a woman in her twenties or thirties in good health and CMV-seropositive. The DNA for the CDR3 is TGTGCCAGCAGGTGGGCGCGTTCGGCCGGGGAGCTGTTTTTT. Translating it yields CASRWARSAGELFF.